This T cell receptor (beta chain) was profiled in a study of T cell changes during pregnancy in multiple sclerosis. This CDR3 spans 16 amino acids. Germline V gives CDR1 SNHLY, CDR2 FYNNEI. V lost 7 bases to trimming and J lost 4 bases; unmatched junction nucleotides: 8. This table comes from immunoSEQ multiplex PCR, and its TCRdb copy is limited to in-frame clones, with some not included. This table has approximately 50,000 clones, 80% to 95% appearing once. The genes are TRBV2 and TRBJ2-1, with 12 bases identical to TRBD2. Sequencing used CD4+ T cells from peripheral blood mononuclear cells, obtained after pregnancy. The TCR comes from a female donor with multiple sclerosis, enrolled in a pregnancy study. The CDR3, as DNA: TGTGCCAGCACCCGTCGACTAGCGGGAGAATACAATGAGCAGTTCTTC. Translation: CASTRRLAGEYNEQFF. The full variable domain, rest sourced from reference TRBV2 and TRBJ2-1, is EPEVTQTPSHQVTQMGQEVILRCVPISNHLYFYWYRQILGQKVEFLVSFYNNEISEKSEIFDDQFSVERPDGSNFTLKIRSTKLEDSAMYFCASTRRLAGEYNEQFFGPGTRLTVL.